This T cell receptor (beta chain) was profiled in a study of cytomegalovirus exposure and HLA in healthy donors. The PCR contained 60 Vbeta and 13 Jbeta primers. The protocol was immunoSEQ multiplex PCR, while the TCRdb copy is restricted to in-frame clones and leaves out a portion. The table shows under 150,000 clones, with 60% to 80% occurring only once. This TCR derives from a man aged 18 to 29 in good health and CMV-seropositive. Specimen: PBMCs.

The CDR3 is CASSRNLGTDTNYGYTF. The CDR3, as DNA: TGTGCCAGCTCCCGTAACCTAGGGACAGACACTAACTATGGCTACACCTTC. This sequence joins TRBV18 and TRBJ1-2, with TRBD1 identical over 7 bases. Germline V gene data show CDR1 as KGHSH and CDR2 as LQKENI. With 6 bases clipped from V and 0 bases from J, the junction kept 13 bases outside the gene matches. The CDR3 loop spans 17 amino acids.